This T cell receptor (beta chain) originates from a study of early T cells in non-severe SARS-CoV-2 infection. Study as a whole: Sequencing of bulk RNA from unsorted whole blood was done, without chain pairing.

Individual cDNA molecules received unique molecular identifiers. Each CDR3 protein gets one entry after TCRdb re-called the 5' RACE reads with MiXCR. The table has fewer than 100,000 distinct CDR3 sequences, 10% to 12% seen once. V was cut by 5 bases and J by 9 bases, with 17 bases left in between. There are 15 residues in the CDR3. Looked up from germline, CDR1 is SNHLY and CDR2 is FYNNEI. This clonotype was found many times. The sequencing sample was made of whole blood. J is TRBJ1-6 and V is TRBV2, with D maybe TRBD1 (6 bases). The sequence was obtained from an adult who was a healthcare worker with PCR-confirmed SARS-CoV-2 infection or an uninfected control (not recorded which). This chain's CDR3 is CASSSEGMGASPLHF. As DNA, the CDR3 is TGTGCCAGCAGTTCCGAGGGGATGGGGGCTTCACCCCTCCACTTT.